The present T cell receptor beta chain was sequenced within a study of T cells in Graves' hyperthyroidism and ophthalmopathy. As for the study in general: Peripheral blood was taken when the disease was first diagnosed, before any treatment began. Study-wide findings and caveats: Progression to ophthalmopathy was predicted a median of approximately 6.4 months early. Ophthalmopathy was separated from stable hyperthyroidism by a 13 V-J model.

TCR beta CDR3 regions were amplified from RNA transcripts. Initially, a first-round RT-PCR of the TCR CDR3 employed the HTBI primer set. TCRdb re-derived calls from the multiplex PCR reads in MiXCR, one entry per CDR3 protein. The data hold 530,000 or so distinct CDR3 sequences, with about a sixth observed a single time. Fresh 10 ml peripheral blood yielded PBMCs. This clonotype was seen ten or more times. No antigen is known for it. Germline V gene sequence: CDR1 SNHLY, CDR2 FYNNEI. Trimming took 7 bases from V and 8 from J; bases not matched to a gene: 9. The CDR3 consists of 14 residues. This receptor was identified in a woman aged 18-29 years with Graves' ophthalmopathy. The sample was blood. The V and J genes are TRBV2 and TRBJ1-4, with 8 positions matching TRBD1. CDR3 sequence: CASTATGAREKLFF. The CDR3 region has the DNA TGTGCCAGCACCGCGACAGGGGCGAGGGAAAAACTGTTTTTT.